The present TCR beta chain was sequenced within a study of cytomegalovirus exposure and HLA in healthy donors (dated by TCRdb to between 2016 and 2019). Context from the whole study: In an earlier analysis of under 750 of the donors, 250 to 350 Gb of sequence data and about 110 million unique TCR beta sequences from approximately 180 million T cells were reported. Approximately 310 gigabases of sequencing data and 80 million or so unique TCR sequences were included in an early release covering 550 to 650 HLA-typed donors. Of the 300 to 500 genotyped donors, 75% to 85% were placed in the genetic ancestry cluster associated with self-reported Caucasian donors. The study aimed to test whether cataloging public T cell receptors could reveal signatures of past pathogen exposure. The T cell repertoires of 666 subjects were profiled by immunosequencing and related to cytomegalovirus serostatus. Besides the first cohort of roughly 660 subjects, a separate validation cohort made up of over 95 different subjects was used. To predict cytomegalovirus infection status, the study brought together high-throughput TCR immunosequencing, statistical association of individual TCRs with disease status, and machine learning. A later analysis re-examined previously published TCR beta repertoires from 500 to 700 donors and added high-resolution HLA genotyping to investigate patterns of TCR occurrence. Rather than using new phenotypic data, the later analysis identified candidate immune exposures from TCR beta sequences and from how often those sequences occurred across donors. An earlier analysis of 587 of the donors used high-throughput TCR beta sequencing to judge whether each TCR beta V gene segment behaved as functional or pseudogenic. Donor age, sex, ethnicity and CMV serostatus were compiled alongside the repertoire data. A later genetic analysis used genome-wide SNP genotypes for about 65% of the roughly 670 donors, treating that subset as a discovery cohort. All discovery cohort repertoires had been generated using a single sequencing platform. HLA typing included class I and class II loci at four-digit resolution. Typing coverage varied by locus: about 620-630 donors for A, B, C, DRB1 and DQB1; more than 500 for DQA1; more than 600 for DPA1; roughly 450 for DPB1. Roughly 5 DR-DQ haplotypes were handled as single units for association and clustering, since linkage in the cohort was strong. On average, approximately 250,000 unique TCR beta nucleotide sequences were sequenced per donor among some 420 genotyped donors of the cohort, with approximately 18% of those sequences being non-productive.

Library preparation used the immunoSEQ multiplex PCR assay. For the multiplex PCR, a mixture combining 60 forward primers for TCR Vbeta segments and 13 reverse primers for TCR Jbeta segments was used. The CDR3 region of rearranged TCR beta genes was amplified from genomic DNA by a multiplex PCR assay. Amplified TCR beta libraries were sequenced as 87-base-pair reads on the Illumina HiSeq System. Turning to the authors' computational methods: A later analysis counted tens of millions of unique TCR beta chains across the 666 repertoires, and roughly 9.9 million of these chains were shared by at least two donors. Raw reads were error-corrected and collapsed into unique sequences with a nearest-neighbor algorithm that merged closely related sequences to remove PCR and sequencing errors. Alignment of CDR3 sequences to IMGT reference sequences was used to assign V, D and J gene segments. Each retained sequence needed at least a six-nucleotide match to both a V gene segment and a J gene segment. Rearrangements were classified as productive when the CDR3 lacked stop codons and remained in frame with V and J, and all other rearrangements were classified as non-productive. CDR3 was defined according to IMGT convention as the region running from the second conserved V-encoded cysteine to the conserved J-encoded phenylalanine. Sequences without an unambiguous match to a single V gene segment were excluded from the earlier analysis of over 500 of the donors. An earlier analysis of a few hundred of the donors called V segments functional above 56.7% productive rearrangements and segregating when the between-donor standard deviation exceeded 5%. To diagnose cytomegalovirus status from the catalog of TCR beta chain sequences, a statistical classification framework was built. V and J gene assignment, in a later analysis, came from comparing TCR nucleotide sequences with IMGT/GENE-DB human TR gene sequences. The TCRdist pipeline was used in a later analysis to assign CDR3 sequences and most-parsimonious VDJ recombination scenarios. In a later analysis, each TCR beta chain was defined by its CDR3 amino acid sequence together with its V-gene family, and reads lacking a unique V-gene family were excluded. In a later analysis, 500 to 700 highly shared, low-generation-probability nucleotide sequences were removed to address suspected cross-contamination and a sequencing artifact. In a later analysis, a clonal expansion index was calculated for each public chain from normalized within-repertoire ranks of inferred template counts. In a later analysis, generation probabilities were computed using a VDJ recombination model fitted to out-of-frame rearrangements, and the results were checked against IGoR. A later analysis scored TCR-TCR, TCR-HLA and TCR-CMV co-occurrence with hypergeometric tests, applying a repertoire-size bias correction to TCR pairs. False discovery rates were estimated in a later analysis by permuting HLA or CMV assignments 20 times. In a later analysis, co-occurring TCRs were grouped with DBSCAN, and TCRdist sequence similarity was added when clustering was performed within HLA-allele-positive subsets. Repertoires with fewer than 30,000 or more than 120,000 public chains were left out of co-occurrence clustering, as were five repertoires with anomalous nucleotide sharing. This is the immuneACCESS table as TCRdb keeps it, with only in-frame sequences that have V and J called. A part of the clones is gone; compared with another copy, unresolved V genes explain less than half, and the rest is unexplained. Clonal size and the V and J genes are those of that table, whereas D and trimming came from the DNA. For this sample the table gives some 90,000 clones, of which roughly 72% were detected only once. Roughly 0.6% of the sample is in the top ten clones.

Note on this clone: Its target antigen remains unknown. No clone much larger than this one lies a single base away; base qualities are absent.

In total, 666 healthy bone marrow donors made up the cohort. At the time of sampling, all cohort members were nominally healthy, though unrecorded immune exposures were likely present. The donor was CMV seronegative and belonged to the group of 350 or so seronegative cohort members. Each donor provided a peripheral blood sample, and peripheral blood mononuclear cells were used for TCR beta sequencing. The Qiagen DNeasy Blood Extraction Kit was used to extract genomic DNA from the blood cell samples. What the work shows at the level of the full study, not this receptor alone: According to the authors, the approach could potentially be generalized to other disease states and immunological phenotypes. The presence/absence analyses assumed that sequencing depth was roughly uniform across donors, and that assumption may not be true. Assigning TCR associations to individual alleles was difficult when HLA alleles, especially DR and DQ, strongly co-occurred. Specific HLA alleles were associated with roughly 16,000 TCR beta sequences at a false discovery rate of 0.05 in a later analysis. Broadly in line with IMGT annotations, most TCR beta V segments showed up in productive rearrangements about 90% or about 30% of the time in an earlier analysis of 587 of the donors. For the cohort, immune exposure information was limited to CMV serostatus. In vitro tests confirmed that three of the cytomegalovirus-associated TCR beta chains recognize cytomegalovirus antigens. A later genetic analysis associated a missense DCLRE1C variant with V-gene and J-gene trimming of TCR beta chains, and an independent cohort replicated the association. Correlated functional status among segregating V segments might be attributable to linkage disequilibrium, but an unknown experimental factor could not be ruled out. Because the 87-base-pair reads could not distinguish some IMGT-functional V segments, including TRBV6-2 and TRBV6-3, those segments were excluded. In a later genetic analysis, fewer N-insertions in productive TCRs were reported among donors in an Asian-associated ancestry cluster than the roughly 640-donor mean. Compared with equally common non-associated chains, HLA-associated TCR beta chains in a later analysis were more clonally expanded and had lower generation probabilities. Most CMV-associated TCR beta chains appeared to be HLA-restricted in a later analysis, and the HLA associations seemed to be driven largely by CMV exposure. Because HLA typing was unavailable for some donors at each locus, only the typed subset was used in association tests. The study listed 170 or so TCR beta chains as associated with cytomegalovirus. A further reported finding was that TCR beta sequences accurately predicted the HLA-A and HLA-B alleles for most subjects in the first cohort. A cluster of highly shared sequence variants was judged likely to represent a technical artifact of the sequencing pipeline. According to a later analysis, parvovirus B19, influenza, CMV and Epstein-Barr virus appeared linked to several top co-occurrence clusters. In a later analysis, TCR association rates were found to vary across HLA loci, with the most associated TCRs seen for DRB1 alleles and the fewest for HLA-C alleles. The cohort was sequenced for TCR beta chains only, and without alpha or paired-chain data the features that could be detected were limited. Across donors, most TCR sequences were observed very rarely, whereas some public TCRs were present in many individuals. Because counts were too low, 15 to 20 rarely observed V segments, including chromosome 9 orphons, were excluded from the earlier analysis of roughly 580 of the donors. The classifier was reported to diagnose cytomegalovirus status with high specificity and sensitivity in both the original and validation cohorts.

V lost 4 bases and J lost 4 bases, and the count of bases not matched to a germline gene is 11. CDR1 and CDR2 (SGHRS, YFSETQ) derive from the germline V gene. Including cysteine and phenylalanine, the CDR3 has 17 amino acids. The sequence is cut down to CDR3 DNA, 51 bases in frame from base 1. Sample: PBMCs. The sequence derives from a man aged 30 to 39 in good health and CMV-seronegative. The rearrangement combines TRBV5-1 with TRBJ2-1; 10 nucleotides in the junction match TRBD1. The DNA sequence is TGCGCCAGCAGCCACAAACCCCCGGGACAGGGGTACAATGAGCAGTTCTTC. This sequence encodes CASSHKPPGQGYNEQFF.